The source of this T cell receptor beta chain is a study of Ad26.COV2.S vaccination and SARS-CoV-2 variants. Measured with immunoSEQ multiplex PCR; TCRdb has only the in-frame clones, and not every one. The data hold around 350,000 clones, with under 95% observed a single time. Looked up from germline, CDR1 is SGHRS and CDR2 is YFSETQ. This CDR3 comprises 15 residues. Trimming took 1 base from V and 3 from J, leaving 10 bases between them. The chain combines TRBV5-1 with TRBJ2-2; a weak D match, TRBD2 (6 bases). The receptor was derived from a human donor who had recovered from COVID-19. Sample: peripheral blood, taken after recovery from COVID-19. The CDR3, as DNA: TGCGCCAGCAGCTTGTCTAGGGAGGACACCGGGGAGCTGTTTTTT. Its translation: CASSLSREDTGELFF. Full variable domain (rest looked up from reference TRBV5-1 and TRBJ2-2): KAGVTQTPRYLIKTRGQQVTLSCSPISGHRSVSWYQQTPGQGLQFLFEYFSETQRNKGNFPGRFSGRQFSNSRSEMNVSTLELGDSALYLCASSLSREDTGELFFGEGSRLTVL.